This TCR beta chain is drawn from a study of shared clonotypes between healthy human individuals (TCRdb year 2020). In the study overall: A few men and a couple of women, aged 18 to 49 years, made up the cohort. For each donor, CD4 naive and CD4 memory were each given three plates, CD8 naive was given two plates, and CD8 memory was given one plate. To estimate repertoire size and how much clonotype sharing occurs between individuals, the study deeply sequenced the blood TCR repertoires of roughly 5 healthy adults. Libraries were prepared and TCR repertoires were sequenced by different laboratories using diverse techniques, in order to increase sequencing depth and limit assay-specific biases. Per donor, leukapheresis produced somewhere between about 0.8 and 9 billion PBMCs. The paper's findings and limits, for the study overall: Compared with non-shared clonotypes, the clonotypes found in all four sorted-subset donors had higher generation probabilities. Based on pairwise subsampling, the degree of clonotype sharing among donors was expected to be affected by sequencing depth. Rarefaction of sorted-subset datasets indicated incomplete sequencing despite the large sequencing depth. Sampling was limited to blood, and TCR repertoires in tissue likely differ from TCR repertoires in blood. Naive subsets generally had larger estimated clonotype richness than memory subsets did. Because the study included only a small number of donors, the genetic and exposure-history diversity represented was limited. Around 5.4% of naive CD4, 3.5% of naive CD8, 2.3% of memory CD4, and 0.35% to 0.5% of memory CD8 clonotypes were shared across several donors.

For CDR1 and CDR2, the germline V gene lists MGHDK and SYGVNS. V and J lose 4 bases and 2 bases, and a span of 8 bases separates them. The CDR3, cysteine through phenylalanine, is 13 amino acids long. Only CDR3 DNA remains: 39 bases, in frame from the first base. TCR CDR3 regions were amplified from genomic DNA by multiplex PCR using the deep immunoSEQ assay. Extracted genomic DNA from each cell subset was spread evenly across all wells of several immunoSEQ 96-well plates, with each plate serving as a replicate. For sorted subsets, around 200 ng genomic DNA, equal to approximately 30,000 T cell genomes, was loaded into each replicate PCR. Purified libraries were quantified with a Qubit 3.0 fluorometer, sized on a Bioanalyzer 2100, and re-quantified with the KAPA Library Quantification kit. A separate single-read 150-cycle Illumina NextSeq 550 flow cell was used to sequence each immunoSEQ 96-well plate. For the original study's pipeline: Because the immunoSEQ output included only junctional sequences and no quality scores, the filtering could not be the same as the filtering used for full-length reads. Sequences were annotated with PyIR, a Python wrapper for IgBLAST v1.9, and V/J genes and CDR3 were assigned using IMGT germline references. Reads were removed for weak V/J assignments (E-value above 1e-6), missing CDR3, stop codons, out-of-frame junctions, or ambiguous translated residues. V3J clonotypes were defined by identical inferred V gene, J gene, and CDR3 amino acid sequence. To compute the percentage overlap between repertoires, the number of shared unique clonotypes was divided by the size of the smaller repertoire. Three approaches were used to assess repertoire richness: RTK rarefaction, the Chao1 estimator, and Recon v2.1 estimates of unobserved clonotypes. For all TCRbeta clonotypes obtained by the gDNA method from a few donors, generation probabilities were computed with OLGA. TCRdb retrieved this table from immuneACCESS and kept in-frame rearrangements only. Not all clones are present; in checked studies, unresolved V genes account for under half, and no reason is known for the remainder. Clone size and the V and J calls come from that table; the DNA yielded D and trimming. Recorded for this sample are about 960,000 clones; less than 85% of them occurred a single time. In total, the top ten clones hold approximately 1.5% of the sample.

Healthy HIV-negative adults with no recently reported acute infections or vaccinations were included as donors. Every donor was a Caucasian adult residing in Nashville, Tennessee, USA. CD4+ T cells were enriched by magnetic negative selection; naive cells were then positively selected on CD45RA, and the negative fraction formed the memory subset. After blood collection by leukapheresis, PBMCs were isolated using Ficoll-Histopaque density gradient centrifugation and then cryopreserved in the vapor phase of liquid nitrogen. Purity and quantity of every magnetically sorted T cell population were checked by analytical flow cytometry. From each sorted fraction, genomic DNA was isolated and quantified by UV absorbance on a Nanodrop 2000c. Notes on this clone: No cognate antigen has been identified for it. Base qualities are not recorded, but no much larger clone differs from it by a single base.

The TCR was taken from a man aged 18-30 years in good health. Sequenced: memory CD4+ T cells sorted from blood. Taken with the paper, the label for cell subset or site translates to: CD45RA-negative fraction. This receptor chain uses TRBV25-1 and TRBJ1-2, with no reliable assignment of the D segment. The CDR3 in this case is CASSAGSNYGYTF. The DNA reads TGTGCCAGCAGTGCCGGGTCGAACTATGGCTACACCTTC.